This entry describes one T cell receptor beta chain. The antigen it binds to is not known. Per-nucleotide qualities are absent, and no much larger clonotype sits a single base away. From the cysteine through the phenylalanine, the CDR3 covers 13 amino acids. The entry retains the CDR3 DNA only, 39 bases that are in frame from base 1. V and J lose 3 bases and 9 bases, and a span of 12 bases separates them. CDR1 and CDR2 were assigned from the germline V gene (reference sequence) as LNHDA and SQIVND. The entry originates in a study of chemoradiotherapy in HPV16-positive cancers (dated 2022 in TCRdb). About the investigation overall: Candidate HPV-specific T-cell clones and common TCR motifs were defined by functional T-cell assays performed on cells from a couple of HPV16-positive patients. The candidate HPV-specific TCRs and motifs were then tracked in TCR repertoires from over 80 patients with HPV-related cancers. The study asked whether T-cell immunity to the HPV oncoproteins E6 and E7 changes during chemoradiotherapy and whether this immunity affects survival.

The library relied on the immunoSEQ multiplex PCR assay. The immuneACCESS repertoire file appears here via TCRdb, limited to in-frame rearrangements. These files lack a portion of the clones; in checked studies, under half of the deficit traces to unresolved V genes, and the cause of the others is not known. This sample comprises 5,700 or so clones, about 69% of them detected only once. The ten largest clones capture about 11% of the sample. Study-wide conclusions, independent of this receptor: In HPV16-positive patients, expansion of HPV-responsive T cells during chemoradiotherapy was found to be associated with improved recurrence-free survival. Expansion of candidate HPV-specific clones and E7-related TCR motifs was observed in the tumor microenvironment during treatment, whereas no such expansion was observed for non-HPV-specific T cells. The functional definition of HPV-specific T cells was derived from only a couple of HPV16-positive patients, and the survival association was reported for HPV16-positive patients.

Because repertoires were sampled repeatedly during chemoradiotherapy, clonal expansion in the tumor microenvironment could be followed. This receptor was taken from a human donor with HPV-associated anogenital cancer. The sequenced sample was tumor tissue, obtained from a patient who underwent chemoradiotherapy. The V and J segments used are TRBV19 and TRBJ2-1; no D gene can be assigned with confidence. The CDR3 region reads CASSMSLLGEQFF. The base sequence is TGTGCCAGTAGTATGAGCCTCCTCGGTGAGCAGTTCTTC.